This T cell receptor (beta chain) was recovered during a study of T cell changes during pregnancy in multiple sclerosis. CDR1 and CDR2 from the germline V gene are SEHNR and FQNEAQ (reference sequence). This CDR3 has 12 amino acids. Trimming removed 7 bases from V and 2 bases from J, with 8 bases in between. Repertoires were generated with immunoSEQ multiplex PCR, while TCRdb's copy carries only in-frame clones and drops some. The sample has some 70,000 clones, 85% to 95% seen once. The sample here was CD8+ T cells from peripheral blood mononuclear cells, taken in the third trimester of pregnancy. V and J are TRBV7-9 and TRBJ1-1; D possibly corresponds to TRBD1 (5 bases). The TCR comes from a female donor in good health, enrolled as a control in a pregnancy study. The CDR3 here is CASTGTNTEAFF. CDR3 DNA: TGTGCCAGCACAGGGACTAACACTGAAGCTTTCTTT.